This entry concerns a single T cell receptor (beta chain). This specimen belongs to a study of blood T cell repertoires in COVID-19. Overall study: The samples span acute and convalescent COVID-19 from the United States, Italy and Spain. Nucleic acid was either cDNA or gDNA, and it came from T cells, B-cell-depleted T cells, or PBMCs.

This CDR3 comprises 15 residues. Clones were sequenced by immunoSEQ multiplex PCR, and TCRdb holds only the in-frame ones, with some missing. Here the sample spans under 150,000 clones, around four fifths being singletons. Sequenced sample: peripheral blood. J is TRBJ2-5 and V is TRBV21-1; no check of the table's D call, TRBD2, against the DNA was made. TRBV21-1 is described as a pseudogene. This receptor was taken from an elderly man with active or convalescent COVID-19. In DNA form, the CDR3 reads TGTGCCAGCAGCAAGGGCAGCGGGGGGGAAAAGACCCAGTACTTC. Protein sequence: CASSKGSGGEKTQYF.